This TCR beta chain was sequenced in a study of blood T cell repertoires in COVID-19. Whole-study context: Samples came from the United States, Italy and Spain, spanning acute and convalescent COVID-19. Sources were T cells, B-cell-depleted T cells, or PBMCs; the material itself was cDNA or gDNA.

Assay: immunoSEQ multiplex PCR; the TCRdb copy retains only in-frame clones and omits some. The profile shows about 200,000 clones, roughly 78% of them singletons. With V trimmed by 5 bases and J by 6 bases, 8 bases remained unmatched. This CDR3 is built from 14 residues. CDR1 is SNHLY, CDR2 FYNNEI, per germline. The rearrangement joins TRBV2 to TRBJ2-7, with TRBD2 matching 9 bases. Sequences were obtained from peripheral blood. The sequence came from a woman in her thirties or forties with acute or convalescent COVID-19. This CDR3 is CASSRLAGAGEQYF. Here the CDR3 DNA reads TGTGCCAGCAGTAGGTTAGCGGGAGCTGGCGAGCAGTACTTC.